A selection of T cell receptor beta chains follows, all from one sample in a study of T cell responses to AZD1222 COVID-19 vaccine. Method: immunoSEQ multiplex PCR; TCRdb's copy keeps in-frame clones and lacks some. The sample has about 120,000 clones, about 87% seen once. The sequencing here drew on peripheral blood, taken on day 0 of AZD1222 vaccination. The receptors here all came from an adult in good health. Both conserved end residues are part of each CDR3. A D gene is named only where the DNA matches it firmly. Rows give clone size only sometimes, using once, few, many, or a class for an expanded clone.

clone_size j_call v_call d_call cdr3_aa cdr3_nt
few TRBJ1-1 TRBV14 . CASSQDNPGGGEAFF TGTGCCAGCAGCCAAGACAACCCGGGGGGCGGGGAAGCTTTCTTT
. TRBJ1-5 TRBV6-1 TRBD1 CASSEVQGAYSNQPQHF TGTGCCAGCAGTGAAGTACAGGGGGCGTATAGCAATCAGCCCCAGCATTTT
. TRBJ2-7 TRBV7-9 . CASSDGTLDEQYF TGTGCCAGCAGCGACGGGACTCTCGACGAGCAGTACTTC
few TRBJ1-6 TRBV3-1/TRBV3-2 . CAVQQTGSPLHF TGTGCCGTACAACAGACGGGTTCACCCCTCCACTTT
few TRBJ2-7 TRBV2 . CASRATRGSYEQYF TGTGCCAGCAGGGCAACCCGAGGGTCCTACGAGCAGTACTTC
. TRBJ2-2 TRBV18 . CASSYTHGAQGRNTGELFF TGTGCCAGCTCCTATACGCACGGGGCGCAGGGCCGGAACACCGGGGAGCTGTTTTTT
. TRBJ1-4 TRBV5-4 TRBD1 CASSLGQRDEKLFF TGTGCCAGCAGCCTGGGACAGAGAGATGAAAAACTGTTTTTT
. TRBJ1-2 TRBV29-1 . CSVEGGGGYTF TGCAGCGTTGAAGGAGGGGGTGGCTACACCTTC
. TRBJ2-1 TRBV4-3 . CASSQAGANSYNEQFF TGCGCCAGCAGCCAAGCAGGGGCGAACTCCTACAATGAGCAGTTCTTC
. TRBJ2-5 TRBV19 . CASSIRDYQETQYF TGTGCCAGTAGTATACGAGACTACCAAGAGACCCAGTACTTC
. TRBJ2-1 TRBV5-1 TRBD2 CASSSGSSGGAEQFF TGCGCCAGCAGCTCCGGGTCTAGCGGGGGGGCAGAGCAGTTCTTC
. TRBJ1-1 TRBV29-1 . CSPRRGSEAFF TGCAGCCCGAGAAGGGGGTCTGAAGCTTTCTTT
. TRBJ2-5 TRBV6-5 TRBD2 CASSYAGAQYF TGTGCCAGCAGTTACGCGGGGGCCCAGTACTTC
few TRBJ1-1 TRBV7-3 . CASSPGRNTEAFF TGTGCCAGCAGCCCCGGACGGAACACTGAAGCTTTCTTT
. TRBJ2-5 TRBV5-6 . CASSARSKETQYF TGTGCCAGCAGCGCACGGTCGAAAGAGACCCAGTACTTC
. TRBJ2-5 TRBV28 TRBD1 CASSLRDSQETQYF TGTGCCAGCAGCCTAAGGGACAGCCAAGAGACCCAGTACTTC
. TRBJ1-1 TRBV13 TRBD1 CASSPRDRELFTEAFF TGTGCCAGCAGCCCCCGGGACAGGGAATTGTTCACTGAAGCTTTCTTT
. TRBJ1-3 TRBV18 . CASSLAGQLSGNTIYF TGTGCCAGCTCGCTAGCGGGACAACTCTCTGGAAACACCATATATTTT
. TRBJ2-7 TRBV9 . CASSPRGGSLLGGEYEQYF TGTGCCAGCAGCCCCCGTGGTGGCAGCTTATTAGGCGGAGAGTACGAGCAGTACTTC
. TRBJ2-7 TRBV27 . CASSLAGGSSYEQYF TGTGCCAGCAGTTTAGCCGGTGGGAGCTCCTACGAGCAGTACTTC
. TRBJ1-2 TRBV2 TRBD1 CASSEEAGGSSGYTF TGTGCCAGCAGTGAAGAAGCAGGGGGCAGCTCTGGCTACACCTTC
once TRBJ2-3 TRBV27 . CASSLSPGAAPDTQYF TGTGCCAGCAGTTTATCTCCGGGAGCAGCCCCAGATACGCAGTATTTT
. TRBJ2-5 TRBV5-5 . CASSVATGTSRETQYF TGTGCCAGCAGCGTCGCGACCGGGACCTCGAGGGAGACCCAGTACTTC
. TRBJ2-2 TRBV19 . CASSILGGTGELFF TGTGCCAGTAGTATCCTAGGGGGAACCGGGGAGCTGTTTTTT
. TRBJ2-7 TRBV3-1/TRBV3-2 . CASSQQGYYEQYF TGTGCCAGCAGCCAACAAGGATACTACGAGCAGTACTTC
. TRBJ1-2 TRBV5-5 . CASSLPSRGGIGGYTF TGTGCCAGCAGCTTACCTAGCAGGGGAGGGATAGGTGGCTACACCTTC
. TRBJ2-3 TRBV11-3 . CASIKHGRGGRNTDTQYF TGTGCCAGCATCAAACACGGGCGTGGGGGACGGAACACAGATACGCAGTATTTT
. TRBJ2-5 TRBV3-1/TRBV3-2 TRBD2 CASRRGGAGSQETQYF TGTGCCAGCCGCCGAGGTGGAGCGGGGAGCCAAGAGACCCAGTACTTC